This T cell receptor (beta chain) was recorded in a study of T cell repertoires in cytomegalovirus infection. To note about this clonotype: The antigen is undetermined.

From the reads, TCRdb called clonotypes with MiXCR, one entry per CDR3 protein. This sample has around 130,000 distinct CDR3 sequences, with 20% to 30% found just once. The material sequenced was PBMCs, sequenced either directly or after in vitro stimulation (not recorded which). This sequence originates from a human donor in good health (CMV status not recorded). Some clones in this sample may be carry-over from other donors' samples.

CDR3 nucleotide sequence: TGTGCCAGCAGCGTACCCGGGACAGGGGCCTCAACTAATGAAAAACTGTTTTTT. Protein product: CASSVPGTGASTNEKLFF. The rearrangement uses TRBV2 and TRBJ1-4, with 10 bases identical to TRBD1. Germline CDR1 reads SNHLY; CDR2 reads FYNNEI. J lost 0 bases, V lost 6 bases, and 10 bases had no gene match. The CDR3 covers 18 residues.